A selection of T cell receptor beta chains follows, all from one sample in a study of cytomegalovirus exposure and HLA in healthy donors. Libraries were prepared by immunoSEQ multiplex PCR; TCRdb keeps only in-frame clonotypes and omits some of them. The top ten clones hold around 2% of a sample with roughly 180,000 clones, approximately 81% of them seen once. The specimen sequenced was PBMCs. The receptors were sampled from a woman between 18 and 29 years old in good health and CMV-seropositive. CDR3s include the opening cysteine and the closing phenylalanine or tryptophan. A D gene is named only where the DNA matches it firmly. The size entry is marked missing in some rows and otherwise reads once, few, many or a size class.

v_gene	d_gene	abundance	len	j_gene	CDR3aa	CDR3nt
TRBV18	TRBD1	-	13	TRBJ1-2	CASSPDRDNGYTF	TGTGCCAGCTCACCAGACAGGGATAATGGCTACACCTTC
TRBV6-4	-	few	14	TRBJ2-3	CASSEDRDTATQYF	TGTGCCAGCAGTGAAGACCGGGACACGGCTACGCAGTATTTT
TRBV4-3	TRBD2	few	16	TRBJ2-1	CASSQFLAGAYNEQFF	TGCGCCAGCAGCCAATTCTTAGCGGGGGCCTACAATGAGCAGTTCTTC
TRBV11-3	-	-	13	TRBJ1-6	CASSLDPGSPLHF	TGTGCCAGCAGCTTAGATCCCGGTTCACCCCTCCACTTT
TRBV7-2	-	-	14	TRBJ1-1	CASSFRTENTEAFF	TGTGCCAGCAGCTTCAGAACAGAGAACACTGAAGCTTTCTTT
TRBV11-1	-	-	13	TRBJ1-2	CASSPSLASGYTF	TGTGCCAGCAGCCCGTCCTTAGCAAGTGGCTACACCTTC
TRBV6-4	-	-	13	TRBJ2-2	CASSDSYNGELFF	TGTGCCAGCAGTGACTCGTATAACGGGGAGCTGTTTTTT
TRBV6-5	TRBD1	-	16	TRBJ1-2	CASSYSGTAPDYGYTF	TGTGCCAGCAGTTACTCAGGGACAGCTCCTGACTATGGCTACACCTTC
TRBV28	TRBD2	-	16	TRBJ2-1	CASSLSGGTLYNEQFF	TGTGCCAGCAGTTTATCGGGGGGGACACTCTACAATGAGCAGTTCTTC
TRBV29-1	-	few	15	TRBJ2-1	CSVEGSVRLRNEQFF	TGCAGCGTTGAAGGGTCCGTCAGGCTTAGGAATGAGCAGTTCTTC
TRBV27	-	few	14	TRBJ1-1	CASSFRDGDTEAFF	TGTGCCAGCAGTTTCCGCGACGGAGATACTGAAGCTTTCTTT
TRBV4-1	-	-	14	TRBJ1-2	CASSQGFGHIRYTF	TGCGCCAGCAGCCAAGGGTTTGGTCACATCCGCTACACCTTC
TRBV9	TRBD1	-	13	TRBJ1-2	CASSVTGQGGYTF	TGTGCCAGCAGCGTTACGGGACAGGGAGGCTACACCTTC
TRBV19	-	-	15	TRBJ2-1	CASSMGYAQYNEQFF	TGTGCCAGTAGTATGGGCTACGCTCAATACAATGAGCAGTTCTTC
TRBV27	TRBD2	-	11	TRBJ2-4	CASRREGIQYF	TGTGCCAGCAGGAGGGAGGGCATTCAGTACTTC
TRBV7-3	-	-	14	TRBJ2-5	CASSPAATHETQYF	TGTGCCAGCAGCCCCGCGGCTACCCACGAGACCCAGTACTTC
TRBV11-2	-	-	13	TRBJ2-7	CASRWTDSYEQYF	TGTGCCAGCAGGTGGACAGACTCGTACGAGCAGTACTTC
TRBV7-2	-	-	14	TRBJ2-7	CASSYGQSYYEQYF	TGTGCCAGCAGCTACGGACAGAGCTACTACGAGCAGTACTTC
TRBV4-2	TRBD1	-	16	TRBJ1-2	CASSQGGDRGRGGYTF	TGTGCCAGCAGCCAGGGGGGGGACAGGGGGCGCGGAGGCTACACCTTC
TRBV2	TRBD1	-	15	TRBJ2-1	CASRANRGSNNEQFF	TGTGCCAGCAGGGCAAACAGGGGCTCGAACAATGAGCAGTTCTTC
TRBV2	-	-	14	TRBJ1-5	CASSFFNSNQPQHF	TGTGCCAGCAGCTTCTTTAATAGCAATCAGCCCCAGCATTTT
TRBV4-2	-	once	15	TRBJ2-5	CASSPKETDQETQYF	TGTGCCAGCAGCCCGAAGGAGACAGACCAAGAGACCCAGTACTTC
TRBV7-2	TRBD2	-	16	TRBJ2-5	CASSLDASGGGETQYF	TGTGCCAGCAGCTTAGATGCTAGCGGGGGGGGAGAGACCCAGTACTTC
TRBV6-6	-	-	15	TRBJ2-1	CASSPGSGVYNEQFF	TGTGCCAGCAGCCCAGGTAGCGGAGTCTACAATGAGCAGTTCTTC
TRBV5-1	-	-	14	TRBJ2-1	CASSSIALDNEQFF	TGCGCCAGCAGCTCAATAGCCTTGGACAATGAGCAGTTCTTC
TRBV7-9	TRBD1	-	19	TRBJ1-2	CASSLGVLPVDRGSYGYTF	TGTGCCAGCAGCTTAGGGGTCCTGCCTGTCGACAGGGGTTCCTATGGCTACACCTTC
TRBV6-1	TRBD2	-	18	TRBJ2-5	CASSEEGRLAGGLETQYF	TGTGCCAGCAGTGAAGAGGGCAGATTAGCGGGGGGGCTGGAGACCCAGTACTTC
TRBV7-3	TRBD1	once	15	TRBJ1-2	CASSPEGTGHYGYTF	TGTGCCAGCAGCCCAGAGGGGACAGGGCACTATGGCTACACCTTC
TRBV30	-	-	12	TRBJ2-7	CAGLGPNYEQYF	TGTGCCGGGTTGGGCCCAAACTACGAGCAGTACTTC
TRBV4-1	TRBD1	-	17	TRBJ1-2	CASSQPQPTGSPGGYTF	TGCGCCAGCAGCCAGCCCCAACCGACAGGGTCTCCAGGTGGCTACACCTTC
TRBV5-1	-	-	17	TRBJ2-6	CASSLDFSGDGANVLTF	TGCGCCAGCAGCTTGGATTTTTCAGGGGACGGGGCCAACGTCCTGACTTTC
TRBV30	TRBD1	-	12	TRBJ1-2	CAWSGTGNGYTF	TGTGCCTGGAGCGGGACAGGGAATGGCTACACCTTC
TRBV28	TRBD2	-	14	TRBJ2-7	CASSTRGGAYEQYF	TGTGCCAGCAGTACCCGCGGGGGGGCCTACGAGCAGTACTTC
TRBV18	-	-	15	TRBJ2-5	CASSPSRTQQETQYF	TGTGCCAGCTCACCGTCTAGGACACAGCAAGAGACCCAGTACTTC
TRBV6-4	TRBD2	-	15	TRBJ2-3	CASSPSGGASDTQYF	TGTGCCAGCAGCCCCAGCGGGGGGGCCTCAGATACGCAGTATTTT
TRBV5-4	-	-	14	TRBJ2-7	CASSSPEVVSEQYF	TGTGCCAGCAGCTCGCCTGAGGTGGTTAGCGAGCAGTACTTC
TRBV12-5	-	-	16	TRBJ2-2	CASGLVLGGDTGELFF	TGTGCTAGTGGTTTGGTACTAGGGGGTGACACCGGGGAGCTGTTTTTT
TRBV4-1	TRBD1	once	15	TRBJ1-5	CASSQPGQGNQPQHF	TGCGCCAGCAGCCAACCGGGACAGGGAAACCAGCCCCAGCATTTT
TRBV5-1	TRBD1	-	14	TRBJ2-7	CASSLSDRGYEQYF	TGCGCCAGCAGCTTGTCGGACAGGGGCTACGAGCAGTACTTC
TRBV6-1	-	-	13	TRBJ2-3	CASSGEALYTQYF	TGTGCCAGCAGTGGAGAGGCCCTGTATACGCAGTATTTT
TRBV7-8	TRBD1	-	18	TRBJ2-2	CASSYPRDREEKAGELFF	TGTGCCAGCAGCTACCCCCGGGACAGGGAAGAAAAGGCCGGGGAGCTGTTTTTT
TRBV28	TRBD2	-	14	TRBJ2-3	CASRLGGDTDTQYF	TGTGCCAGCAGGCTCGGGGGGGACACAGATACGCAGTATTTT
TRBV5-1	TRBD1	-	14	TRBJ1-2	CASSLEGRGEGYTF	TGCGCCAGCAGCTTGGAGGGCAGGGGGGAAGGCTACACCTTC
TRBV5-6	TRBD2	-	17	TRBJ2-2	CASSFNGGGANTGELFF	TGTGCCAGCAGCTTTAACGGCGGGGGGGCGAACACCGGGGAGCTGTTTTTT
TRBV4-1	-	-	16	TRBJ2-3	CASSQPTGIYTDTQYF	TGCGCCAGCAGCCAACCCACCGGGATCTACACAGATACGCAGTATTTT
TRBV7-3	-	-	14	TRBJ2-5	CASSLYELQETQYF	TGTGCCAGCAGCTTATACGAACTCCAAGAGACCCAGTACTTC
TRBV5-4	TRBD1	-	12	TRBJ2-3	CASHRGADTQYF	TGTGCCAGCCACAGGGGGGCAGATACGCAGTATTTT
TRBV12-5	TRBD1	-	17	TRBJ2-5	CASALGLRTGGYETQYF	TGTGCTAGTGCACTAGGGTTGAGGACAGGGGGGTATGAGACCCAGTACTTC
TRBV10-2	-	-	12	TRBJ1-1	CASSERGTEAFF	TGCGCCAGCAGTGAGAGGGGGACTGAAGCTTTCTTT